The source of this TCR beta chain is a study of control samples from healthy donors and cancer patients. Assay: immunoSEQ multiplex PCR; the TCRdb copy retains only in-frame clones and omits some. The table shows some 99,000 clones, with less than 95% occurring only once. The sequence derives from a human donor in good health. The donor label of this sample is uncertain. The specimen sequenced was blood.

CDR3 in amino acids: CASSLYRDGEQYF. Written as DNA, the CDR3 is TGTGCCAGCAGTTTATACAGGGACGGCGAGCAGTACTTC. The gene calls are TRBV12-3 or TRBV12-4 and TRBJ2-7; a possible D gene is TRBD1 (6 bases). This CDR3 is built from 13 residues. Trimming took off 2 bases at V and 6 bases at J, with 11 bases between the two ends.